The T cell receptor beta chain described here comes from a study of CD8+ T cells in alopecia areata. Notes on the study in general: Sequenced scalp T cells also include alphabeta T cells resident in normal skin.

Trimming cost V 2 bases and J 8 bases, with 15 bases left between them. The length of the CDR3 is 13 residues. Per the germline V gene, CDR1 is GTSNPN and CDR2 is SVGIG (reference sequence). In its sample, this clone was seen a few times. Its target is not known. Sample treatment: oral pan-JAK inhibitor, 5-10 mg twice daily. It was from alopecia areata patients that lesional scalp punch biopsies and peripheral blood were collected. As the sequencing template, cDNA was produced by extracting RNA and reverse transcribing it. The table came from immunoSEQ multiplex PCR; TCRdb's copy has only in-frame clones and leaves some out. In the table there are roughly 46,000 clones, about 71% of which are singletons.

Here the sequenced sample was CD8+ T cells sorted from blood, taken at week 4, from a patient treated with tofacitinib. The TCR was taken from a human donor with alopecia areata. The chain joins TRBV30 to TRBJ1-1, with D perhaps matching TRBD1 (6 bases). In DNA form, the CDR3 reads TGTGCCTGGAGTCCGACGGGGGCGGGAGAAGCTTTCTTT. It is translated as CAWSPTGAGEAFF.